These T cell receptor beta chains were read from a single sample in a study of Ad26.COV2.S vaccination and SARS-CoV-2 variants. The method was immunoSEQ multiplex PCR; TCRdb's version includes in-frame clones alone and lacks a portion of them. The profile shows approximately 240,000 clones, roughly 88% of them singletons. The material sequenced was peripheral blood, taken in a trial of Ad26.COV2.S vaccine versus placebo. Source of these receptors: a person between 18 and 59 years old who received the Ad26.COV2.S COVID-19 vaccine or a placebo. Each CDR3 is given with its conserved first and last residue. For some rows the clone size is stated as once, few or many, or as a class when expanded; others skip it.

>TRBV9|13|NA
CASSVDGSSPLHF
>TRBV2|16|NA
CASSQSSGGAQETQYF
>TRBV28|16|NA
CASCWGDRGAKNIQYF
>TRBV30|14|NA
CAWSSPGSNQPQHF
>TRBV4-2|15|once
CASSQDRTNTYEQYF
>TRBV7-8|14|NA
CASSLFPGEHGYTF
>TRBV11-1|14|NA
CASSLQRGGTEAFF
>TRBV18|17|once
CASSSTGQGMGNQPQHF
>TRBV9|14|NA
CASSPRFLSDEQYF
>TRBV11-3|13|NA
CASSFRGGEEAFF
>TRBV18|15|NA
CASSPLTGMNTEAFF
>TRBV15|14|NA
CATSRDLAGETQYF
>TRBV28|16|NA
CASSFAGTGVTDTQYF
>TRBV5-8|18|NA
CASSNRQVLPGSGNTIYF
>TRBV9|15|NA
CASSVESGDTDTQYF
>TRBV9|13|NA
CASSVSGNNEQFF
>TRBV7-2|15|NA
CASSLTSGLGDTQYF
>TRBV18|15|NA
CASSPRLQTTGELFF
>TRBV18|13|NA
CASSPGRQETQYF
>TRBV28|13|once
CASSLDRGDEQYF
>TRBV9|15|NA
CASSVEGDDRYEQYF
>TRBV6-2/TRBV6-3|16|NA
CASSYGGWRPTDTQYF
>TRBV3-1/TRBV3-2|15|NA
CASSPLDTGGDIQYF
>TRBV30|16|NA
CAWSRLGGGSNQPQHF
>TRBV5-6|13|NA
CASSLAVGTEAFF
>TRBV9|13|NA
CASGGMDTGELFF
>TRBV6-5|15|NA
CASTTVLYSNQPQHF
>TRBV9|15|NA
CASSVEGHNTGELFF
>TRBV7-8|14|NA
CASSLAEGAYEQYF
>TRBV5-6|16|NA
CASSRDGSSYNSPLHF
>TRBV11-1|13|NA
CASSPRGGDTQYF
>TRBV28|16|NA
CASSMILRRAGEKLFF
>TRBV2|14|NA
CASSAGTAGNTIYF
>TRBV4-2|16|NA
CASSQDGGSWGTEAFF
>TRBV14|15|NA
CASSPQGIGGTEAFF
>TRBV18|13|NA
CASSPDRGYGYTF
>TRBV7-7|14|NA
CASSPTGAEGTQYF
>TRBV6-6|11|NA
CASSVPDTQYF
>TRBV29-1|17|NA
CSVPETSGGYSYNEQFF
>TRBV6-4|15|NA
CASSQGGAWGDTQYF
>TRBV28|16|NA
CASSLPQGQSYNEQFF
>TRBV6-2/TRBV6-3|16|NA
CASSYPGQVVNTEAFF
>TRBV3-1/TRBV3-2|15|NA
CASSQVAGKNSPLHF
>TRBV28|14|NA
CASTPRQPDQPQHF